This T cell receptor (beta chain) is from a study of T cells in Graves' hyperthyroidism and ophthalmopathy. Broader study findings: Stable hyperthyroidism and ophthalmopathy were separated using 13 V-J signatures. Blood shared most expanded thyroid clonotypes above 0.001.

TCR beta CDR3 sequences were amplified from RNA transcripts. An initial round of RT-PCR targeting the TCR CDR3 relied on the HTBI primer set. TCRdb passed the multiplex PCR reads through MiXCR, listing each CDR3 protein once. The data show 300,000 to 350,000 distinct CDR3 sequences, roughly 14% seen once. Germline CDR1 DFQATT, CDR2 SNEGSKA (reference sequence). The CDR3 loop spans 15 amino acids. Trimming pared 3 bases from V and 3 bases from J, leaving 15 bases between. This clonotype was seen ten or more times. What it binds is not known. Absence of ophthalmopathy progression within 18 months defined stable Graves' hyperthyroidism. It was 8.5 to 10 ml of fresh peripheral blood that supplied the PBMCs.

Sequenced sample: blood. This chain connects TRBV20-1 to TRBJ1-5; D is perhaps TRBD1 (5 bases). The TCR was taken from a woman in her 30s with Graves' hyperthyroidism. The chain's CDR3 is CSASPPRGANQPQHF. The CDR3 DNA follows: TGCAGTGCTAGCCCCCCTAGGGGTGCCAATCAGCCCCAGCATTTT.